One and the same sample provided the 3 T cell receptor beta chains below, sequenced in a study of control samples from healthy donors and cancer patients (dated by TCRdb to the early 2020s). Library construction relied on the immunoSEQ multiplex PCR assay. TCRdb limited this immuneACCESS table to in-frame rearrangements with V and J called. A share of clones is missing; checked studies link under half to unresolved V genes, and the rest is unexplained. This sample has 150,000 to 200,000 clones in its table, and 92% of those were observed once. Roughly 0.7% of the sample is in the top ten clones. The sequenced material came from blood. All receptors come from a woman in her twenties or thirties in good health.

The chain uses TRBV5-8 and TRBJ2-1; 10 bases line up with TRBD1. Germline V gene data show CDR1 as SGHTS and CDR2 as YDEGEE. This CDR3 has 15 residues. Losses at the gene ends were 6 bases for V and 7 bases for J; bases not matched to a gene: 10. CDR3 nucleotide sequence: TGTGCCAGCACCCCGGGACAGGGGTATAGGAATGAGCAGTTCTTC. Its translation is CASTPGQGYRNEQFF.

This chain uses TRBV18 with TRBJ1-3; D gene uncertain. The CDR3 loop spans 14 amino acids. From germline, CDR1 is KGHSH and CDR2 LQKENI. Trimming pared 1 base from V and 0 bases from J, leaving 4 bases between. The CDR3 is CASSPQSSGNTIYF. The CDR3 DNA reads TGTGCCAGCTCACCACAGAGCTCTGGAAACACCATATATTTT.

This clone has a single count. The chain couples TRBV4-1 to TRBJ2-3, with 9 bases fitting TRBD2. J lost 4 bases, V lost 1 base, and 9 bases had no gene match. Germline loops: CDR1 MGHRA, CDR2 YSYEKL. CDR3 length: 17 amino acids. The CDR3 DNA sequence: TGCGCCAGCAGCCAAGGAATGTTAGCGGGAGCTGCAGATACGCAGTATTTT. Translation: CASSQGMLAGAADTQYF.